This T cell receptor (beta chain) appears in the sequencing data of a study of blood T cell repertoires in COVID-19. Across the whole study: Material from acute and convalescent COVID-19 was sourced from the United States, Italy and Spain. PBMCs, B-cell-depleted T cells, or T cells were the source of the cDNA or gDNA that made up the material.

Original handling: Amplifying reference gene primers gave estimates of nucleated cell counts. Generated by immunoSEQ multiplex PCR, the TCRdb table keeps only in-frame clones and is missing some. V and J calls and clone size are those listed in that table; D and trimming were worked out from the DNA. The data hold about 100,000 clones, with around 85% observed a single time. V was cut by 2 bases and J by 11 bases, with 16 bases left in between. The CDR3 has 13 amino acids. Material for sequencing was peripheral blood. This clonotype was obtained from a human donor in a cohort sampled during active COVID-19. V gene TRBV12-3 or TRBV12-4 combines with J gene TRBJ2-7; tentative D call: TRBD1 (6 bases). In DNA, the CDR3 is TGTGCCAGCAGTTTACGTAGTCAGGGGCGGGAGTACTTC. It specifies CASSLRSQGREYF.